The 29 T cell receptor beta chains below come from one sample, sequenced in a study of T-cell memory formation after mild COVID-19. TCRdb redid the calling of the 5' RACE reads with MiXCR, one entry per CDR3 protein. This sample has approximately 400,000 distinct CDR3 sequences, with roughly a quarter found just once. Sequencing was done on a sample of PBMCs or a T cell subset sorted from them (not recorded which). The receptors stem from an adult woman who had mild COVID-19 (a few samples of this study predate the infection). Cell type and time point are not known.

This clonotype has a handful of counts. The chain is built from TRBV7-9 and TRBJ2-1, with 7 bases lining up with TRBD2. The germline CDR1 and CDR2 sequences are SEHNR and FQNEAQ (reference sequence). The trim removed 4 bases at V and 0 bases at J, leaving 6 bases unmatched. This CDR3 has 16 amino acids. The CDR3 region is CASSSGLAGSYNEQFF. CDR3 nucleotides: TGTGCCAGCAGCTCCGGTTTAGCGGGCTCCTACAATGAGCAGTTCTTC.

The chain links TRBV9 to TRBJ2-3, with 8 bases that match TRBD2. The CDR3 totals 15 residues. Trimming cost V 4 bases and J 0 bases; bases outside gene matches: 4. The germline gives CDR1 SGDLS, CDR2 YYNGEE. CDR3 DNA: TGTGCCAGCAGCAATAGCGGGATTAGCACAGATACGCAGTATTTT. Translating it yields CASSNSGISTDTQYF.

This clonotype has a handful of counts. The CDR3 sequence: CASSLGTVAQHF. In DNA form, the CDR3 reads TGTGCCAGCAGCTTAGGAACGGTGGCCCAGCATTTT. J is TRBJ1-5 and V is TRBV7-9; D remains unclear. The germline V and J ends were trimmed by 1 base and 11 bases, with 9 bases remaining between them. This CDR3 is built from 12 residues. The germline CDR1 and CDR2 sequences are SEHNR and FQNEAQ (reference sequence).

The chain recombines TRBV7-2 with TRBJ1-5, with D hard to call. From germline, CDR1 is SGHTA and CDR2 FQGNSA. The CDR3 contains 16 residues. V gave up 6 bases and J gave up 2 bases, with 17 bases separating them. In DNA form, the CDR3 reads TGTGCCAGCAGTCGGAGCCGAGTCCACGGCAATCAGCCCCAGCATTTT. It encodes CASSRSRVHGNQPQHF.

A few counts support this clonotype. This sequence joins TRBV5-1 and TRBJ2-3, with a tentative D call TRBD2 (6 bases). The CDR3 is 15 residues long. Between the trimmed V and J ends, which lost 4 bases and 2 bases, there was a span of 14 bases. Germline lookup yields CDR1 SGHRS and CDR2 YFSETQ. CDR3 loop: CASSAPTSSTDTQYF. The CDR3, as DNA: TGCGCCAGCAGCGCACCCACTAGCTCCACAGATACGCAGTATTTT.

This clonotype has a handful of counts. This chain connects TRBV24-1 to TRBJ1-5, with D perhaps matching TRBD1 (6 bases). CDR3 length: 18 residues. Trimming shortened V by 2 bases and J by 0 bases, and 16 bases separated the two germline ends. The germline V gene encodes CDR1 KGHDR and CDR2 SFDVKD. DNA of the CDR3: TGTGCCACCAGTGATTCACCCGGGACAAAAGATAGCAATCAGCCCCAGCATTTT. It is translated as CATSDSPGTKDSNQPQHF.

The chain has TRBV4-1 and TRBJ2-5; no definite D call. Germline V gene lookup returns CDR1 MGHRA and CDR2 YSYEKL. This CDR3 comprises 15 residues. V gave up 1 base and J gave up 0 bases, with 9 bases separating them. The CDR3 sequence is CASSQASRYQETQYF. The CDR3, as DNA: TGCGCCAGCAGCCAAGCCAGCCGGTACCAAGAGACCCAGTACTTC.

This clonotype was counted only a few times. A much larger clone is a single base away; this may be a read error. V is TRBV24-1 and J is TRBJ2-3; either TRBD1 or TRBD2 may supply D (5 bases each). This CDR3 comprises 14 residues. Germline assignment: CDR1 KGHDR and CDR2 SFDVKD. V lost 1 base and J lost 4, with 8 bases in between. In DNA form, the CDR3 reads TGTGCCACCAGTGATTTAAGGGGAGCAGATACGCAGTATTTT. Protein sequence: CATSDLRGADTQYF.

This clonotype came up a few times. The chain combines TRBV11-3 with TRBJ2-1, with 7 positions matching TRBD1. Trimming took 1 base from V and 4 from J; bases not matched to a gene: 10. Germline V gives CDR1 SGHNT, CDR2 YENEEA. CDR3 length: 17 residues. CDR3 DNA: TGTGCCAGCAGCTTAGCGCCAGTACAGGGGCTGTACAATGAGCAGTTCTTC. Translating it yields CASSLAPVQGLYNEQFF.

In this sample, this clonotype turned up a few times. The V and J genes are TRBV10-3 and TRBJ2-7; D tentatively fits TRBD1 or TRBD2 (5 bases each). This CDR3 has 12 amino acids. V lost 6 bases and J 6 bases, leaving 12 bases between the germline ends. Germline CDR1 and CDR2: ENHRY and SYGVKD. CDR3 in amino acids: CAIRGLALEQYF. As DNA, the CDR3 is TGTGCCATCAGGGGGCTAGCACTCGAGCAGTACTTC.

In its sample, this clonotype was seen a few times. This chain links TRBV6-5 with TRBJ2-3, with D hard to call. Trimming shortened V by 0 bases and J by 1 base, and 8 bases separated the two germline ends. There are 15 residues in the CDR3. Germline lookup yields CDR1 MNHEY and CDR2 SVGAGI. The CDR3 here is CASSYSTGRTDTQYF. The DNA of the CDR3 is TGTGCCAGCAGTTACTCGACGGGCCGCACAGATACGCAGTATTTT.

This chain links TRBV30 with TRBJ1-5; TRBD1 is a possible D gene (6 bases). In germline, CDR1 is GTSNPN, CDR2 SVGIG (reference sequence). With 2 bases removed from V and 3 bases from J, the gap between germline ends came to 20 bases. The length of the CDR3 is 17 residues. In nucleotides, the CDR3 is TGTGCCTGGAGTCCCAGGGGAGGCACAATAACCAATCAGCCCCAGCATTTT. Residues: CAWSPRGGTITNQPQHF.

This sequence joins TRBV12-3 or TRBV12-4 and TRBJ1-2, with 8 bases that match TRBD1. This CDR3 comprises 16 residues. The J segment lost 1 base and the V segment lost 4 bases, leaving 8 bases of the junction unmatched. CDR3 in DNA: TGTGCCAGCAGTTCCGCCGGACAGGGTTATAACTATGGCTACACCTTC. Protein: CASSSAGQGYNYGYTF.

The chain has TRBV18 and TRBJ2-1, with D possibly being TRBD2 (6 bases). Trimming took off 0 bases at V and 4 bases at J, with 13 bases between the two ends. Germline CDR1 reads KGHSH; CDR2 reads LQKENI. This CDR3 region has 16 residues. The CDR3 region has the DNA TGTGCCAGCTCACCACCGACGGCGGGGCGGTACAATGAGCAGTTCTTC. Translated, it gives CASSPPTAGRYNEQFF.

The sample holds a few counts of this clonotype. The chain recombines TRBV12-3 or TRBV12-4 with TRBJ2-1, with a tentative D call TRBD2 (5 bases). V was pared by 4 bases and J by 5 bases, with 18 bases between. The CDR3 loop spans 16 amino acids. The CDR3 is CASSSHSRGVNNEQFF. DNA for the CDR3: TGTGCCAGCAGTTCACATTCCCGGGGAGTCAACAATGAGCAGTTCTTC.

This rearrangement joins TRBV11-3 to TRBJ2-3; D not certain. The V end was cut by 7 bases, the J end by 4 bases, with 12 bases between. The CDR3 covers 13 residues. Looked up from germline, CDR1 is SGHNT and CDR2 is YENEEA. The CDR3 nucleotides are TGTGCCAGCAATCCCCGTTTGTCAGATACGCAGTATTTT. Translation: CASNPRLSDTQYF.

This chain links TRBV5-4 with TRBJ1-2; 7 bases agree with TRBD1. The junction had 10 bases not matched to a gene; V was cut back by 2 bases and J by 0 bases. This CDR3 comprises 17 residues. CDR1 and CDR2 (germline): SGHNT, YYREEE (reference sequence). Written as DNA, the CDR3 is TGTGCCAGCAGCTTTCCTGCAGGGGGGAACCCTAACTATGGCTACACCTTC. It is translated as CASSFPAGGNPNYGYTF. Combining the CDR3 with reference TRBV5-4 and TRBJ1-2 gives the whole variable domain ETGVTQSPTHLIKTRGQQVTLRCSSQSGHNTVSWYQQALGQGPQFIFQYYREEENGRGNFPPRFSGLQFPNYSSELNVNALELDDSALYLCASSFPAGGNPNYGYTFGSGTRLTVV.

This chain links TRBV5-6 with TRBJ1-2, with D hard to call. The germline V and J ends were trimmed by 4 bases and 5 bases, with 12 bases remaining between them. CDR3 length: 13 residues. CDR1 is SGHDT, CDR2 YYEEEE, per germline. The CDR3 DNA is TGTGCCAGCAGCGGATTGCGGCTATATGGCTACACCTTC. This gives the protein CASSGLRLYGYTF.

The chain links TRBV15 to TRBJ2-2, with TRBD2 matching 11 bases. The CDR3 is 14 residues long. V was clipped by 6 bases and J by 6 bases; unmatched bases: 3. CDR1 and CDR2 (germline): LNHNV, YYDKDF (reference sequence). CDR3 sequence (DNA): TGTGCCACCAGGGAGGGACTAGCGGCCGGGGAGCTGTTTTTT. Its translation: CATREGLAAGELFF.

This clonotype appeared a few times. The chain combines TRBV5-6 with TRBJ2-3; D might be TRBD1 (6 bases). The length of the CDR3 is 15 residues. The germline V and J ends were trimmed by 1 base and 2 bases, with 11 bases remaining between them. In germline, CDR1 is SGHDT, CDR2 YYEEEE. CDR3 coding DNA: TGTGCCAGCAGCTTGCCAGGGGAGATCACAGATACGCAGTATTTT. Its protein is CASSLPGEITDTQYF.

This chain links TRBV25-1 with TRBJ1-2; no reliable D call. This CDR3 contains 13 residues. The V end was cut by 1 base, the J end by 2 bases, with 5 bases between. Per the germline V gene, CDR1 is MGHDK and CDR2 is SYGVNS. CDR3 nucleotides: TGTGCCAGCAGTGAATCTCCGAACTATGGCTACACCTTC. Protein: CASSESPNYGYTF.

J is TRBJ1-5 and V is TRBV20-1; TRBD1 might be the D (5 bases). In germline, CDR1 is DFQATT, CDR2 SNEGSKA (reference sequence). This CDR3 spans 13 amino acids. The V gene lost 1 base and the J gene lost 4 bases, with 8 bases spanning the gap. The DNA of the CDR3 is TGCAGTGCTAGAGTCGGGGGGAATCAGCCCCAGCATTTT. Residues: CSARVGGNQPQHF.

The chain couples TRBV5-1 to TRBJ1-5, with TRBD1 matching 7 bases. The V gene end was trimmed by 4 bases and the J gene end by 4 bases; junction bases not matched to a gene: 8. The CDR3 has 15 amino acids. Germline CDR1 SGHRS, CDR2 YFSETQ. CDR3: CASSLGQNLNQPQHF. The CDR3 DNA reads TGCGCCAGCAGCCTGGGACAGAACTTAAATCAGCCCCAGCATTTT. Using reference TRBV5-1 and TRBJ1-5 for the parts outside the CDR3, the full variable domain is KAGVTQTPRYLIKTRGQQVTLSCSPISGHRSVSWYQQTPGQGLQFLFEYFSETQRNKGNFPGRFSGRQFSNSRSEMNVSTLELGDSALYLCASSLGQNLNQPQHFGDGTRLSIL.

This clonotype was seen many times. The V call is TRBV27, the J call TRBJ2-4; D is possibly TRBD1 (5 bases). The V gene's germline CDR1 is MNHEY and CDR2 SMNVEV (reference sequence). The CDR3 is 15 residues long. Trimming took 4 bases from V and 0 from J, leaving 10 bases between them. CDR3 sequence (DNA): TGTGCCAGCAGTTGGGGCCACCAAGCCAAAAACATTCAGTACTTC. Translated: CASSWGHQAKNIQYF.

This clonotype was counted a few times. This chain connects TRBV12-5 to TRBJ2-7; TRBD2 is a possible D gene (5 bases). V was trimmed by 2 bases and J by 4 bases, leaving 12 bases between them. The germline V gene encodes CDR1 LGHNT and CDR2 FRNRAP. The CDR3 contains 14 residues. This chain's CDR3 is CASGLSRERYEQYF. CDR3 nucleotide sequence: TGTGCTAGTGGTTTGAGTAGGGAGCGGTACGAGCAGTACTTC.

This chain links TRBV7-9 with TRBJ2-1; weak D call: TRBD2 (6 bases). The CDR3 runs 15 residues. The V gene lost 8 bases and the J gene lost 5 bases, with 19 bases spanning the gap. Per the germline V gene, CDR1 is SEHNR and CDR2 is FQNEAQ (reference sequence). The CDR3 here is CASSLGGRQNNEQFF. Here the CDR3 DNA reads TGTGCCAGCTCCCTTGGGGGGAGGCAGAACAATGAGCAGTTCTTC.

The genes are TRBV4-1 and TRBJ2-7; D unclear. The CDR3 consists of 11 residues. From germline, CDR1 is MGHRA and CDR2 YSYEKL. The V end was cut by 0 bases, the J end by 6 bases, with 3 bases between. The CDR3: CASSQETEQYF. CDR3 DNA sequence: TGCGCCAGCAGCCAAGAGACCGAGCAGTACTTC.

This clonotype was seen only a few times. The gene calls are TRBV12-3 or TRBV12-4 and TRBJ2-1; no firm D call. Trimming removed 6 bases at V and 0 bases at J, with 18 bases between. The CDR3 totals 17 residues. This CDR3 reads CASSYTNLDVSYNEQFF. The CDR3 region has the DNA TGTGCCAGCAGCTACACCAACCTCGACGTCTCCTACAATGAGCAGTTCTTC.

The V and J genes are TRBV5-4 and TRBJ1-6; 11 bases map to TRBD1. The germline V gene has CDR1 SGHNT and CDR2 YYREEE (reference sequence). V trimming: 4 bases; J trimming: 7 bases; junction bases outside the gene matches: 4. The CDR3 has 15 residues. CDR3: CASSRGQGGNSPLHF. CDR3 bases: TGTGCCAGCAGCCGGGGACAGGGGGGGAATTCACCCCTCCACTTT.